The 8 T cell receptor beta chains reported below all come from one sample, sequenced in a study of CD8+ T cells in alopecia areata. As the sequencing template, cDNA was produced by extracting RNA and reverse transcribing it. Sequencing was performed with immunoSEQ multiplex PCR; in TCRdb, only in-frame clones are kept and a portion is missing. The sample has over 90,000 clones; 55% are singletons. The sequencing input was CD4+ T cells sorted from blood. The receptors originated from a human donor in good health.

V usage is TRBV30 and J usage is TRBJ2-4; D ambiguous. The germline CDR1 and CDR2 sequences are GTSNPN and SVGIG (reference sequence). CDR3 size: 14 residues. The V and J ends lost 4 bases and 4 bases respectively, with 14 bases between them. The CDR3 sequence: CAWNNAALKNIQYF. CDR3 in DNA: TGTGCCTGGAATAATGCAGCACTAAAAAACATTCAGTACTTC.

The chain recombines TRBV9 with TRBJ1-1; 10 bases are a match to TRBD1. The CDR3 spans 17 residues. J lost 3 bases, V lost 2 bases, and 10 bases had no gene match. From germline, CDR1 is SGDLS and CDR2 YYNGEE. CDR3 coding DNA: TGTGCCAGCAGCGTGGGGACAGGGGATACGGCGGACACTGAAGCTTTCTTT. Translation gives CASSVGTGDTADTEAFF.

The V and J genes are TRBV7-6 and TRBJ1-2, with D maybe TRBD1 (5 bases). This CDR3 region has 17 residues. Germline values: CDR1 SGHVS, CDR2 FNYEAQ. Trimming removed 1 base at V and 2 bases at J, with 17 bases between. In DNA form, the CDR3 reads TGTGCCAGCAGCTTAGTGCCGGGGACCGCTGGGAACTATGGCTACACCTTC. It yields the protein CASSLVPGTAGNYGYTF.

The CDR3 nucleotides read TGTGCCAGCAGCCAAGAGGTTAGCGGGGGGCCACTCCAAGAGACCCAGTACTTC. It translates to CASSQEVSGGPLQETQYF. This chain uses TRBV4-2 with TRBJ2-5, with 10 bases aligning to TRBD2. Germline loops: CDR1 LGHNA, CDR2 YNFKEQ. The CDR3 contains 18 residues. V lost 0 bases, J lost 1 base, and 8 bases stayed unmatched.

J is TRBJ1-4 and V is TRBV6-5, with unresolved D. CDR3 length: 14 amino acids. Germline CDR1 is MNHEY and CDR2 is SVGAGI. Trimming took off 4 bases at V and 8 bases at J, with 14 bases between the two ends. The CDR3 loop reads CASSSGIPGEKLFF. CDR3 DNA sequence: TGTGCCAGCAGTTCAGGCATCCCTGGCGAAAAACTGTTTTTT.

V and J are TRBV2 and TRBJ2-7; D remains ambiguous. Between the trimmed V and J ends, which lost 4 bases and 4 bases, there was a span of 5 bases. Germline lookup yields CDR1 SNHLY and CDR2 FYNNEI. CDR3 size: 11 residues. CDR3 amino acids: CASSAHYEQYF. The CDR3, as DNA: TGTGCCAGCAGTGCCCATTACGAGCAGTACTTC.

This chain links TRBV30 with TRBJ1-1; 7 bases map to TRBD1. Germline V gene lookup returns CDR1 GTSNPN and CDR2 SVGIG (reference sequence). V was pared by 0 bases and J by 9 bases, with 4 bases of the junction left unmatched. The CDR3 spans 12 residues. Here the CDR3 DNA reads TGTGCCTGGAGTGTACAGGGGTTGAAAGCTTTCTTT. Protein product: CAWSVQGLKAFF.

The chain recombines TRBV29-1 with TRBJ2-5, with 7 bases that match TRBD1. Germline CDR1 SQVTM, CDR2 ANQGSEA. The trim removed 4 bases at V and 2 bases at J, leaving 7 bases unmatched. The CDR3 extends over 14 amino acids. As DNA, the CDR3 is TGCAGCGTTGCCAGGGGGAACGGGCAAGAGACCCAGTACTTC. It is translated as CSVARGNGQETQYF.